One TCR beta chain is described in this entry. Its antigen remains unidentified. This specimen belongs to a study of cytomegalovirus exposure and HLA in healthy donors. CDR1 and CDR2 from the germline V gene are LGHNA and YNFKEQ. V lost 4 bases and J 4 bases, leaving 7 bases between the germline ends. This CDR3 is built from 13 residues. Donors sampled were nominally healthy, though unrecorded immune exposures were likely. General study points: Reports indicate that TCR beta sequences accurately predicted the HLA-A and HLA-B alleles of most subjects. Most CMV-associated TCR beta chains were later found to appear HLA-restricted. What a later analysis reportedly showed was that an Asian-associated ancestry cluster had fewer N-insertions than the roughly 720-donor mean.

The PCR ran on 60 Vbeta and 13 Jbeta primers. Method: immunoSEQ multiplex PCR; TCRdb's copy keeps in-frame clones and lacks some. The data hold about 240,000 clones, with about 85% observed a single time. The rearrangement uses TRBV4-2 and TRBJ2-2; tentative D call: TRBD2 (5 bases). The source material was PBMCs. This sequence was found in a girl aged 2 to 10 in good health and CMV-seronegative. CDR3 region: CASSRELTGELFF. CDR3 bases: TGTGCCAGCAGCCGGGAGCTCACCGGGGAGCTGTTTTTT.